At least ten counts were recorded for the clone carrying this TCR beta chain. What it recognizes is unknown. V shed 10 bases, J shed 5 bases, and the junction held 10 bases outside the gene matches. Per the germline V gene, CDR1 is MNHEY and CDR2 is SMNVEV (reference sequence). The CDR3 has 13 residues. This sample was included in a study of read filtering for tumor transcriptome and immune sequencing. Study-level background: DNase treatment preceded whole-transcriptome library preparation. Findings of the study overall: Approximately 79% of IR-seq clonotypes had a single read, yet these held roughly 3.7% of reads.

Molecular barcoded adaptors covering alpha/delta and beta/gamma chains were used on about 390 ng RNA. TCRdb fed the reads into MiXCR, producing one record per CDR3 protein. Of around 60,000 distinct CDR3 sequences detected, under 20% appear once; the ten largest clones hold around 15%. What was sequenced was a population of CD138-negative cells sorted from bone marrow. The V gene is TRBV27, the J gene TRBJ2-7, with 8 bases lining up with TRBD1. The TCR sequence derives from a donor at least 40 years old with multiple myeloma. This CDR3 is CATDRDRSHEQYF. The CDR3 region has the DNA TGTGCCACTGACCGGGACAGGTCCCACGAGCAGTACTTC.